This T cell receptor beta chain came from a study of human T cells and chemical hapten exposure. This sample's time point: patch test 1, 2 weeks after DPC sensitization. Treatment meaning: therapeutic diphenylcyclopropenone sensitization with weekly scalp DPC. It was the library that attached unique molecular identifiers to individual cDNA molecules. TCRdb independently ran MiXCR on the RACE reads; one entry per CDR3 protein. The repertoire holds 75,000 to 90,000 distinct CDR3 sequences, with about an eighth as singletons. The study, taken as a whole, reports: Correlating positively with patch test score were the PT1 expanded TCR counts.

With regard to this clonotype: Its specificity is unknown.

Trimming removed 5 bases from V and 1 base from J, with 14 bases in between. The CDR3 covers 14 residues. Germline assignment: CDR1 GTSNPN and CDR2 SVGIG (reference sequence). This rearrangement joins TRBV30 to TRBJ1-1; possible D gene TRBD1, 5 bases. This clonotype was sampled from a woman aged 60-75 years with alopecia areata. Some clones in this sample may be carry-over from other donors' samples. The starting material was whole blood, obtained in connection with sensitization to the hapten diphenylcyclopropenone (DPC). The DNA of the CDR3 is TGTGCCTGGGATATAGGACACCAGAACACTGAAGCTTTCTTT. It is translated as CAWDIGHQNTEAFF.